Listed below are T cell receptor beta chains from one sample, sequenced in a study of blood T cell repertoires in COVID-19. Clones were read by immunoSEQ multiplex PCR, and TCRdb kept only the in-frame ones, dropping some. This sample has about 66,000 clones, with 70% to 90% found just once. Sequences were obtained from peripheral blood. Receptors were obtained from a man aged 50-59 years with active COVID-19. The CDR3 runs from the conserved cysteine through the conserved F or W. D genes are given only for firm matches. Only some rows state a clone size, as once, few, many or a class for expanded clones.

TRBJ2-7 | once | . | TRBV5-4 | TGTGCCAGCACCGAACAGGGTAAATACGAGCAGTACTTC | CASTEQGKYEQYF
TRBJ2-5 | . | . | TRBV3-1/TRBV3-2 | TGTGCCAGCAGCCCCTCGGAGCTCGAGACCCAGTACTTC | CASSPSELETQYF
TRBJ2-3 | . | . | TRBV7-8 | TGTGCCAGCAGCTTAAATACTCACTCTAGCACAGATACGCAGTATTTT | CASSLNTHSSTDTQYF
TRBJ1-6 | once | . | TRBV12-3/TRBV12-4 | TGTGCCAGCAGTCGGGGTTTAGGTTCACCCCTCCACTTT | CASSRGLGSPLHF
TRBJ2-1 | . | . | TRBV19 | TGTGCCAGTAGTATAGCAGAGATCCTAGGATCACGGCAGTTCTTC | CASSIAEILGSRQFF
TRBJ2-1 | . | TRBD2 | TRBV3-1/TRBV3-2 | TGTGCCAGCAGCCAGGGACTAGCGGGGGGATCGAATTACAATGAGCAGTTCTTC | CASSQGLAGGSNYNEQFF
TRBJ1-2 | . | . | TRBV19 | TGTGCCAGTAGTGCCGGGACATCTTATGGCTACACCTTC | CASSAGTSYGYTF
TRBJ2-2 | . | TRBD2 | TRBV27 | TGTGCCAGCAGTCCTCCGTCCCTGATGGGTAGCGGGAGGGATAACACCGGGGAGCTGTTTTTT | CASSPPSLMGSGRDNTGELFF
TRBJ2-7 | . | . | TRBV7-9 | TGTGCCAGCAGCGTCACAGGAGGGGCAGCGAACGAGCAGTACTTC | CASSVTGGAANEQYF
TRBJ1-2 | . | . | TRBV3-1/TRBV3-2 | TGTGCCAGCAGCCTCCAAGGGGAAGGTCCCCCCACCTTC | CASSLQGEGPPTF
TRBJ1-5 | . | . | TRBV10-2 | TGCGCCAGCAACAGTGGAGGAGGGGTCGGGCAGCCCCAGCATTTT | CASNSGGGVGQPQHF
TRBJ2-1 | once | TRBD1 | TRBV2 | TGTGCCAGCAGTGAGGGACAGGGAGCTGCGCTGTTACAAAATGAGCAGTTCTTC | CASSEGQGAALLQNEQFF
TRBJ2-2 | few | . | TRBV11-3 | TGTGCCAGCAGCTTCGAGGGAGGCGGGGAGCTGTTTTTT | CASSFEGGGELFF
TRBJ2-1 | . | TRBD2 | TRBV11-3 | TGTGCCAGCGGGGGTACGGGAGGGTCCTACAATGAGCAGTTCTTC | CASGGTGGSYNEQFF
TRBJ2-5 | . | TRBD2 | TRBV5-1 | TGCGCCAGCAGCCGGACGGGGGGAAGGGGACCAAGGGAGACCCAGTACTTC | CASSRTGGRGPRETQYF
TRBJ1-2 | . | TRBD1 | TRBV10-3 | TGTGCCATCGGGCAGGGGGGTGGCTACACCTTC | CAIGQGGGYTF
TRBJ1-6 | . | . | TRBV6-5 | TGTGCCAGCAGCATCCCGACCAGGGGTTCACCCCTCCACTTT | CASSIPTRGSPLHF
TRBJ1-1 | . | . | TRBV5-4 | TGTGCCAGCAGCCTTGGCAGGGTTCGGAACACTGAAGCTTTCTTT | CASSLGRVRNTEAFF